Listed below are T cell receptor beta chains from one sample, sequenced in a study of blood T cell repertoires in COVID-19. The data were produced by immunoSEQ multiplex PCR, yet TCRdb's version contains in-frame clones alone and is incomplete. The sample includes 150,000 to 200,000 clones, over 80% of them seen just once. Sequencing input: peripheral blood. The source of these receptors is a woman in her twenties or thirties with acute or convalescent COVID-19. The CDR3 runs from the conserved cysteine through the conserved F or W. The order of the fields is V gene, J gene, D gene, clone size, CDR3 protein, CDR3 DNA. The D gene is left open where the match is weak. Clone sizes are given selectively: once, few, many, or a class where the clone is expanded.

TRBV6-1,TRBJ2-2,-,few,CASSDRADTGELFF,TGTGCCAGCAGTGACAGGGCTGACACCGGGGAGCTGTTTTTT
TRBV14,TRBJ1-1,-,-,CASSQEREIYTEAFF,TGTGCCAGCAGCCAAGAAAGGGAGATTTACACTGAAGCTTTCTTT
TRBV20-1,TRBJ2-1,-,-,CSAPVYNEQFF,TGCAGTGCCCCCGTGTACAATGAGCAGTTCTTC
TRBV9,TRBJ2-2,-,few,CASSVGPEAGELFF,TGTGCCAGCAGCGTAGGCCCTGAGGCCGGGGAGCTGTTTTTT
TRBV6-1,TRBJ1-2,-,few,CASSETVSDSYTF,TGTGCCAGCAGTGAAACCGTTTCGGACAGCTACACCTTC
TRBV7-3,TRBJ2-2,-,-,CASSFRVAGELFF,TGTGCCAGCAGCTTTAGAGTCGCCGGGGAGCTGTTTTTT
TRBV28,TRBJ2-3,TRBD2,-,CASSLGASGRLGADTQYF,TGTGCCAGCAGTTTAGGCGCTAGCGGGAGGCTTGGGGCAGATACGCAGTATTTT
TRBV2,TRBJ2-7,-,-,CASSEVGGIAYEQYF,TGTGCCAGCAGTGAAGTGGGCGGGATCGCCTACGAGCAGTACTTC
TRBV25-1,TRBJ2-5,TRBD2,-,CASSDLRPRGGQETQYF,TGTGCCAGCAGTGACCTACGGCCGCGGGGGGGTCAAGAGACCCAGTACTTC
TRBV5-6,TRBJ2-4,TRBD1,once,CASSPGQGAAKNIQYF,TGTGCCAGCAGCCCAGGACAGGGGGCAGCCAAAAACATTCAGTACTTC
TRBV5-1,TRBJ1-2,TRBD1,-,CASSLGPGGTNYGYTF,TGCGCCAGCAGCTTGGGTCCAGGGGGGACTAACTATGGCTACACCTTC
TRBV4-3,TRBJ2-6,TRBD2,-,CASSQAWGGLGANVLTF,TGCGCCAGCAGCCAAGCCTGGGGGGGTCTTGGGGCCAACGTCCTGACTTTC
TRBV29-1,TRBJ2-7,TRBD1,-,CSVGQGTYEQYF,TGCAGCGTTGGACAGGGGACTTACGAGCAGTACTTC
TRBV6-2/TRBV6-3,TRBJ2-5,TRBD2,-,CASSPLGAGVQETQYF,TGTGCCAGCAGTCCCTTAGGAGCGGGAGTCCAAGAGACCCAGTACTTC
TRBV7-6,TRBJ2-7,TRBD1,-,CASSSPGQGSYEQYF,TGTGCCAGCAGCTCCCCGGGACAGGGTTCCTACGAGCAGTACTTC
TRBV3-1/TRBV3-2,TRBJ1-4,TRBD1,-,CASSFRQGREKLFF,TGTGCCAGCAGTTTTAGACAGGGTAGGGAAAAACTGTTTTTT
TRBV28,TRBJ2-5,TRBD2,once,CASRRPRSGVDQETQYF,TGTGCCAGCAGGAGGCCACGTAGCGGGGTAGACCAAGAGACCCAGTACTTC
TRBV28,TRBJ1-4,-,-,CASSPAGATNEKLFF,TGTGCCAGCAGTCCCGCGGGAGCAACTAATGAAAAACTGTTTTTT
TRBV20-1,TRBJ1-2,-,-,CSASLPGISRGTF,TGCAGTGCGAGTTTACCAGGTATAAGCAGGGGCACCTTC
TRBV6-1,TRBJ1-2,-,-,CASSDTGRNYGYTF,TGTGCCAGCAGTGACACAGGGCGTAACTATGGCTACACCTTC
TRBV5-1,TRBJ2-7,-,-,CASRAEFYEQYF,TGCGCCAGCCGAGCGGAGTTCTACGAGCAGTACTTC
TRBV29-1,TRBJ1-1,-,-,CSVEVRMNTEAFF,TGCAGCGTTGAAGTCAGAATGAACACTGAAGCTTTCTTT
TRBV7-8,TRBJ2-3,-,-,CASSLEVSEGTDTQYF,TGTGCCAGCAGCTTAGAAGTTAGCGAAGGCACAGATACGCAGTATTTT
TRBV5-4,TRBJ1-1,-,-,CASSLVGVMNTEAFF,TGTGCCAGCAGCTTGGTCGGGGTTATGAACACTGAAGCTTTCTTT
TRBV20-1,TRBJ2-5,-,-,CSASLYQETQYF,TGCAGTGCTAGTCTCTATCAAGAGACCCAGTACTTC
TRBV5-1,TRBJ2-5,TRBD2,-,CASSSSGGAVKTQYF,TGCGCCAGCAGCTCAAGCGGGGGGGCTGTAAAGACCCAGTACTTC
TRBV7-2,TRBJ1-1,TRBD1,-,CASSLGTGVNTEAFF,TGTGCCAGCAGCCTTGGGACAGGGGTGAACACTGAAGCTTTCTTT
TRBV5-1,TRBJ1-2,TRBD1,once,CASSLSIHDRGLGYTF,TGCGCCAGCAGCTTGTCCATACATGACAGGGGGCTAGGCTACACCTTC
TRBV30,TRBJ1-6,TRBD1,-,CAWSKGQLNSPLHF,TGTGCCTGGAGTAAGGGACAGCTTAATTCACCCCTCCACTTT